The present entry profiles one TCR beta chain with its context. This entry is derived from a study of response to subunit inactivated influenza vaccine. TCRdb used MiXCR to reprocess the RT-PCR reads, holding one entry per CDR3 protein. Counted here are 700,000 to 900,000 distinct CDR3 sequences, 21% occurring once; the ten biggest clones make up about a tenth. This CDR3 is 14 amino acids long. V lost 5 bases to trimming and J lost 8 bases; unmatched junction nucleotides: 11. Material: PBMCs from blood, obtained roughly 5 days after vaccination. The chain carries TRBV12-3 or TRBV12-4 and TRBJ1-2, with 7 bases identical to TRBD1. The sequence was collected from a man between 45 and 60 years old who received an inactivated influenza vaccine. The CDR3 nucleotides read TGTGCCAGCAGTGCAGGACAGGTCAAAGAGGGCTACACCTTC. This gives the protein CASSAGQVKEGYTF.